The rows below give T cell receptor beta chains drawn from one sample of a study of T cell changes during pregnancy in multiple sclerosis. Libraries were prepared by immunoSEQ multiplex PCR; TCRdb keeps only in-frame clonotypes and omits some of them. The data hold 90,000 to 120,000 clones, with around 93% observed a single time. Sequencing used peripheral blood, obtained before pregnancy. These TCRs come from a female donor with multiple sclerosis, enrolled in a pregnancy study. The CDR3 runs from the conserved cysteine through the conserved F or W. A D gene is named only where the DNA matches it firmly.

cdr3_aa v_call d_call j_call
CASRPGLSNEQFF TRBV9 NA TRBJ2-1
CASSRTGNTEAFF TRBV5-1 TRBD1 TRBJ1-1
CSVEDWGGSIQETQYF TRBV29-1 TRBD2 TRBJ2-5
CASSSQGLVGQPQHF TRBV2 TRBD1 TRBJ1-5
CASRSHLGGGGELFF TRBV27 NA TRBJ2-2
CASATGAPYTGELFF TRBV11-2 TRBD1 TRBJ2-2
CASSPQTSGGRNEQFF TRBV5-1 TRBD2 TRBJ2-1
CASSPKDRGGQPQHF TRBV7-6 TRBD1 TRBJ1-5
CASSLQGPNQPQHF TRBV7-8 TRBD1 TRBJ1-5
CASRPPGRLQPQHF TRBV19 NA TRBJ1-5
CASSLAGDQPQHF TRBV5-1 NA TRBJ1-5
CASRRTDSVPGYTF TRBV5-5 NA TRBJ1-2
CASSQGQGRQNYGYTF TRBV5-6 TRBD1 TRBJ1-2
CASSAGRGYEQYF TRBV6-1 NA TRBJ2-7
CASRSGQGATYEQYF TRBV19 TRBD1 TRBJ2-7
CASSPGQGAYEQYF TRBV19 TRBD1 TRBJ2-7
CATSLRQGNHEQYF TRBV2 TRBD1 TRBJ2-7
CASSLSVNQPQHF TRBV27 NA TRBJ1-5
CSVVWAAGDQPQHF TRBV29-1 NA TRBJ1-5
CASSRTSGRVWETQYF TRBV7-9 TRBD2 TRBJ2-5
CARPEGCPYGQPQHF TRBV10-1 NA TRBJ1-5
CAISESRGGAGQPQHF TRBV10-3 NA TRBJ1-5
CASSQGLAWAIEQFF TRBV11-2 TRBD2 TRBJ2-1
CASSSGLARETQYF TRBV27 TRBD2 TRBJ2-5
CASSTNRDRRAEQYF TRBV19 TRBD1 TRBJ2-7
CSPHPGDDTEAFF TRBV29-1 NA TRBJ1-1
CASSRRAGKLYGYTF TRBV5-4 NA TRBJ1-2
CAISRGGEVTQYF TRBV10-3 TRBD1 TRBJ2-5
CASRQGAYEQYF TRBV5-1 TRBD1 TRBJ2-7
CASSLGGRGRGGANVLTF TRBV5-1 TRBD1 TRBJ2-6
CASSFGTGAYEQYF TRBV19 TRBD1 TRBJ2-7